This T cell receptor (beta chain) originates from a study of shared clonotypes between healthy human individuals. Profiled with immunoSEQ multiplex PCR; TCRdb holds only in-frame clones, not every one. The sample carries under 1 million clones, 92% recorded once. As to this clone: Its target is unknown.

This CDR3 spans 14 amino acids. The V end was cut by 7 bases, the J end by 5 bases, with 18 bases between. CDR1 and CDR2 (germline): MDHEN, SYDVKM. Study-wide results and caveats: With few donors, the genetic and exposure-history diversity represented was limited.

Naive CD8 cells, CD45RO-negative and positively selected for CCR7, excluded terminally differentiated effector memory CD45RA+ cells. The source is a young man in good health. V is TRBV28 and J is TRBJ2-7; a weak D match, TRBD1 (6 bases). Sequenced: naive CD8+ T cells sorted from blood. CDR3 region: CASNNRRGKNEQYF. In DNA form, the CDR3 reads TGTGCCAGCAACAACCGAAGGGGGAAGAACGAGCAGTACTTC.